This T cell receptor beta chain was profiled in a study of shared clonotypes between healthy human individuals. Study-level information: Three plates each covered CD4 naive and memory; CD8 naive two, CD8 memory one.

Per sorted-subset replicate PCR, input was around 200 ng DNA, representing around 30,000 T cell genomes. The repertoire was sequenced with immunoSEQ multiplex PCR; TCRdb's copy has only in-frame clones and lacks some. The top ten clones hold approximately 0.41% of a sample with approximately 2,300,000 clones, approximately 90% of them seen once. Germline CDR1 LGHNA, CDR2 YSLEER. With 0 bases removed from V and 5 bases from J, the gap between germline ends came to 10 bases. The CDR3 runs 14 residues. Sequencing input: naive CD4+ T cells from PBMCs. Subset of the sample: CD45RA+ positively selected. The chain carries TRBV4-3 and TRBJ1-2, with TRBD1 as a possible D gene (5 bases). The sequence derives from a man younger than 30 in good health. Some clones in this sample may be carry-over from other donors' samples. CDR3 coding DNA: TGCGCCAGCAGCCAAGAGGGGACGGGATATGGCTACACCTTC. Its translation is CASSQEGTGYGYTF.